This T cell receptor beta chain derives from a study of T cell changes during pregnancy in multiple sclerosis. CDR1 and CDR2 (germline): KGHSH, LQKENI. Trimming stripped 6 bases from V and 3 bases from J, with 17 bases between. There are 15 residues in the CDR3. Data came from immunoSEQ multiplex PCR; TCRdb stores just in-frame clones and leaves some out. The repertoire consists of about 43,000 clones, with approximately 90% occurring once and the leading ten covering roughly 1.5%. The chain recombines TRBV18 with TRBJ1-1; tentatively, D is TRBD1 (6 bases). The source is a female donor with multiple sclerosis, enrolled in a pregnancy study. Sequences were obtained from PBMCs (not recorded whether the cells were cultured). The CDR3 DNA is TGTGCCAGCTCCCCCTCTCAGGGGTCAGACACTGAAGCTTTCTTT. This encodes CASSPSQGSDTEAFF.